A selection of T cell receptor beta chains follows, all from one sample in a study of beta chain features in type 1 diabetes. Sequencing used immunoSEQ multiplex PCR; TCRdb keeps in-frame clones, though not all of them. The sample yields over 100,000 clones, 30% to 40% seen once. Sequenced input: stem cell memory CD4+ T cells from blood. The receptors here all came from a woman aged 18-29 years in good health. The CDR3 runs from the conserved cysteine through the conserved F or W.

j_call: TRBJ2-2
v_call: TRBV30
cdr3_aa: CAWSVYSLNTGELFF

j_call: TRBJ1-4
v_call: TRBV29-1
cdr3_aa: CSILRGPNEKLFF

j_call: TRBJ1-1
v_call: TRBV7-9
cdr3_aa: CASSLQTLNTEAFF

j_call: TRBJ2-7
v_call: TRBV28
cdr3_aa: CASSSLAYSSYEQYF

j_call: TRBJ2-2
v_call: TRBV7-2
cdr3_aa: CASSLTSGRGGRTGELFF

j_call: TRBJ2-7
v_call: TRBV27
cdr3_aa: CASSSPLSGRNEQYF

j_call: TRBJ2-1
v_call: TRBV7-2
cdr3_aa: CASSLAALSSGRTNEQFF

j_call: TRBJ2-1
v_call: TRBV7-3
cdr3_aa: CASSLTRDRSYNEQFF

j_call: TRBJ1-1
v_call: TRBV27
cdr3_aa: CASSFWGAGDTEAFF

j_call: TRBJ1-1
v_call: TRBV19
cdr3_aa: CASSRTGTRAEAFF

j_call: TRBJ2-7
v_call: TRBV11-2
cdr3_aa: CASSPRLAGGREQYF

j_call: TRBJ1-1
v_call: TRBV7-9
cdr3_aa: CASSSFRTGNTEAFF

j_call: TRBJ1-3
v_call: TRBV18
cdr3_aa: CASSAPSGSTNTIYF

j_call: TRBJ2-7
v_call: TRBV7-2
cdr3_aa: CASSSSGRLGEQYF

j_call: TRBJ2-1
v_call: TRBV6-1
cdr3_aa: CASSRGAREQFF

j_call: TRBJ2-4
v_call: TRBV29-1
cdr3_aa: CSVEDNPFGDIQYF

j_call: TRBJ2-1
v_call: TRBV29-1
cdr3_aa: CSVLSSRSYNEQFF

j_call: TRBJ2-1
v_call: TRBV6-1
cdr3_aa: CASTPDSRDEQFF